Listed below are T cell receptor beta chains from one sample, sequenced in a study of tumour-infiltrating T cells in Burkitt lymphoma. Data came from immunoSEQ multiplex PCR; TCRdb stores just in-frame clones and leaves some out. The repertoire holds 6,400 or so clones, with 17% as singletons. Sequenced material: tumor tissue. Receptor source: a human donor with diffuse large B-cell lymphoma. CDR3s include the opening cysteine and the closing phenylalanine or tryptophan.

TRBV27	TRBJ1-2	CASSLLGLQPTAGGYTF
TRBV10-3	TRBJ2-1	CAIAGQDYNEQFF
TRBV27	TRBJ2-1	CASSPVAGGIWDEQFF
TRBV7-9	TRBJ2-3	CASSSEGADTQYF
TRBV7-3	TRBJ2-3	CASSLSPTSGSADTQYF
TRBV30	TRBJ2-7	CASGQAYEQYF
TRBV7-9	TRBJ2-5	CASSPPGEFIQETQYF
TRBV20-1	TRBJ2-7	CSAREHYEQYF
TRBV20-1	TRBJ2-5	CSANDYEAQYF
TRBV19	TRBJ1-2	CASSMLTVRGYTF
TRBV5-1	TRBJ2-2	CASSPRLAVEGGELFF
TRBV5-1	TRBJ2-2	CASSLGNTGELFF
TRBV4-3	TRBJ2-3	CASSQAGTGDFSTDTQYF
TRBV7-2	TRBJ2-2	CASSLRQGRGGELFF
TRBV5-6	TRBJ1-6	CASSLRQTYNSPLHF
TRBV14	TRBJ2-7	CASSQSLGGEQYF
TRBV7-8	TRBJ2-7	CASSLEISKVSYEQYF
TRBV4-1	TRBJ2-1	CASSQVASGNNEQFF
TRBV29-1	TRBJ2-1	CSVNSGTEFSYNEQFF
TRBV19	TRBJ2-1	CASRVDAKGEQFF
TRBV6-5	TRBJ2-7	CASNQQGSHEQYF
TRBV5-1	TRBJ1-4	CASSLGAGLATNEKLFF
TRBV4-1	TRBJ1-2	CASSQDSGGSARGYTF
TRBV10-3	TRBJ2-2	CASGLAGGTGELFF
TRBV11-2	TRBJ2-7	CASSLGLAGEQYF
TRBV5-1	TRBJ2-1	CASSLVTGDLEFF
TRBV7-9	TRBJ2-4	CASSLPDSGDIQYF
TRBV5-5	TRBJ2-1	CASSLTPLGDSYNEQFF
TRBV9	TRBJ2-2	CASSVTSGNTGELFF
TRBV10-3	TRBJ1-3	CAISENPSGNTIYF
TRBV5-1	TRBJ1-1	CASGQGLNTEAFF
TRBV5-4	TRBJ2-7	CASSLGRVSEQYF
TRBV5-1	TRBJ2-6	CASSRTPGTGSTGANVLTF
TRBV30	TRBJ1-5	CAWSSVGQFNQPQHF
TRBV6-1	TRBJ1-5	CASSEVGARQVPQHF
TRBV9	TRBJ1-4	CASSVATGGVNEKLFF
TRBV18	TRBJ1-4	CASSGQTGLNEKLFF
TRBV5-1	TRBJ2-1	CASSSSGLAALEQFF
TRBV18	TRBJ2-2	CASSRTSGSGTGELFF
TRBV11-1	TRBJ2-5	CASSLEVNYVSQETQYF
TRBV6-6	TRBJ2-2	CASRLGVAGDTGELFF
TRBV7-6	TRBJ2-7	CASSSGLDTYEQYF
TRBV2	TRBJ1-1	CASSVLLNTEAFF
TRBV10-3	TRBJ2-1	CAISESQGQDEQFF
TRBV19	TRBJ2-3	CASNDHGGSAADTQYF
TRBV29-1	TRBJ1-2	CSVFEVGGLYGYTF
TRBV27	TRBJ1-2	CASSLSGQVNYGYTF
TRBV29-1	TRBJ2-7	CSVVLADSYEQYF
TRBV6-5	TRBJ2-7	CASSYSMAPPGYEQYF
TRBV27	TRBJ1-1	CASSPTGQGANTEAFF
TRBV6-1	TRBJ2-3	CASAPGDTQYF
TRBV5-1	TRBJ2-2	CASSLGNTGELFF
TRBV15	TRBJ2-1	CATSIRQGAYNEQFF
TRBV7-3	TRBJ2-1	CASSLRGGSYNEQFF
TRBV29-1	TRBJ2-7	CSVNRDGYEQYF